The rows below give T cell receptor beta chains drawn from one sample of a study of a mutant IDH1 vaccine in newly diagnosed glioma. Produced via immunoSEQ multiplex PCR; TCRdb's table is partial and in-frame only. The repertoire holds 25,000 to 30,000 clones, around 80% seen once, with roughly a sixth in the top ten. The antigens these receptors bind are not known. This sample comprised PBMCs, obtained from a glioma patient whose treatment included an IDH1 peptide vaccine. All receptors come from a woman aged 30 to 39 with glioma. CDR3s include the opening cysteine and the closing phenylalanine or tryptophan. The size entry is marked missing in some rows and otherwise reads once, few, many or a size class.

13,.,TRBV10-3,CAISEAGDLGYTF
15,.,TRBV5-4,CASSLRWGPTGELFF
14,.,TRBV9,CASSRAGPYNEQFF
13,few,TRBV2,CASSVSGNQPQHF
13,.,TRBV29-1,CSVEGLTGTEAFF
13,.,TRBV14,CASSPGQGYGYTF
17,.,TRBV10-3,CAISESNVRGFTDTQYF
14,.,TRBV7-9,CASSLSTGGNEQFF
20,.,TRBV6-1,CASSDTLPGLAGGPLYEQYF
14,.,TRBV19,CASSIRREPYGYTF
16,.,TRBV5-1,CASSLLGGLAGLVGTF
13,.,TRBV19,CASKVTNESPLHF
12,.,TRBV2,CASRDRVTQAFF
15,.,TRBV5-1,CASSLEGQGGSPLHF
13,.,TRBV2,CASKQGAPYEQYF